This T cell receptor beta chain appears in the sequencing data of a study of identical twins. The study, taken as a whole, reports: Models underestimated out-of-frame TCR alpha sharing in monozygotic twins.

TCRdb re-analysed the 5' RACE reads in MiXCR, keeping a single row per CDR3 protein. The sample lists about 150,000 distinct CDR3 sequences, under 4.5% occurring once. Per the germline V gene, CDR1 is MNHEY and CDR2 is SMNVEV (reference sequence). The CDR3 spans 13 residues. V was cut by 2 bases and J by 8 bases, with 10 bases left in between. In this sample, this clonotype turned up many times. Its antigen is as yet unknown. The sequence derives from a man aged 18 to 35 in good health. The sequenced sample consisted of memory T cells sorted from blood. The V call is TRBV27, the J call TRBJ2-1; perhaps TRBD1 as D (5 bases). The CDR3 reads CASSLGARDEQFF. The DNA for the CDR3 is TGTGCCAGCAGTTTAGGGGCTCGTGATGAGCAGTTCTTC.